These 15 T cell receptor beta chains originate from one sample sequenced in a study of OX40 agonist ivuxolimab in advanced cancers. This table comes from immunoSEQ multiplex PCR, and its TCRdb copy is limited to in-frame clones, with some not included. The table includes about 91,000 clones, less than 90% detected once. Here the sequenced sample was CD4+ or CD8+ T cells sorted from blood, taken in a trial of the OX40 agonist ivuxolimab. These receptor sequences come from an adult with an advanced solid tumor such as melanoma, head and neck, liver or kidney cancer.

CDR3 in DNA: TGTGCCAGTAGTATCGGTCCTAATTCACCCCTCCACTTT. This codes for CASSIGPNSPLHF. The chain links TRBV19 to TRBJ1-6; D unclear. This CDR3 comprises 13 residues. The V end lost 3 bases, the J end lost 6 bases, and 6 bases lay between the germline ends. Germline CDR1 and CDR2: LNHDA and SQIVND (reference sequence).

The chain is built from TRBV7-2 and TRBJ2-7, with 10 bases aligning to TRBD1. Looked up from germline, CDR1 is SGHTA and CDR2 is FQGNSA. V gave up 5 bases and J gave up 3 bases; unmatched junction bases: 7. CDR3 length: 15 amino acids. Here the CDR3 DNA reads TGTGCCAGCAGCCAGAAGGGACAGGGGAACTACGAGCAGTACGTC. Translated: CASSQKGQGNYEQYV.

The V call is TRBV28, the J call TRBJ1-4; tentatively, D is TRBD1 (6 bases). The V gene's germline CDR1 is MDHEN and CDR2 SYDVKM. The CDR3 is made up of 14 amino acids. Trimming removed 7 bases at V and 6 bases at J, with 15 bases between. DNA for the CDR3: TGTGCCAGCACCCTACAGGGACCTCATGAAAAACTGTTTTTT. This encodes CASTLQGPHEKLFF.

This clone was detected only a few times. The chain uses TRBV27 and TRBJ2-5, with TRBD2 as a possible D gene (5 bases). This CDR3 is 15 amino acids long. Per the germline V gene, CDR1 is MNHEY and CDR2 is SMNVEV (reference sequence). V was shortened by 7 bases and J by 1 base, with 16 bases between the two germline ends. The CDR3 spells CASTMTARGQETQYF. The CDR3 coding sequence is TGTGCCAGCACGATGACGGCCCGGGGCCAAGAGACCCAGTACTTC.

The genes are TRBV2 and TRBJ1-4; possible D gene TRBD1, 5 bases. Trimming pared 10 bases from V and 4 bases from J, leaving 13 bases between. Germline V gene lookup returns CDR1 SNHLY and CDR2 FYNNEI. The CDR3 loop spans 13 amino acids. CDR3 region: CATQGGVNEKLFF. The CDR3 region has the DNA TGTGCCACCCAGGGAGGGGTTAATGAAAAACTGTTTTTT.

This sequence joins TRBV7-8 and TRBJ1-2; 11 bases match TRBD1. The CDR3 runs 13 residues. The V and J ends lost 5 bases and 6 bases, in that order; junction bases with no gene match: 2. The germline V gene has CDR1 SGHVS and CDR2 FQNEAQ. The CDR3 sequence: CASSRTGGDGYTF. The CDR3 DNA reads as TGTGCCAGCAGCCGGACAGGGGGCGATGGCTACACCTTC.

This chain links TRBV7-9 with TRBJ2-1; TRBD1 might be the D (6 bases). The CDR3 loop spans 13 amino acids. Looked up from germline, CDR1 is SEHNR and CDR2 is FQNEAQ (reference sequence). The V end was cut by 2 bases, the J end by 10 bases, with 12 bases between. In DNA, the CDR3 is TGTGCCAGCAGCTTAACCCCAGGGGCAGAGCAGTTCTTC. Amino acids: CASSLTPGAEQFF. Looking up the rest from reference TRBV7-9 and TRBJ2-1 gives the full variable domain: DTGVSQNPRHKITKRGQNVTFRCDPISEHNRLYWYRQTLGQGPEFLTYFQNEAQLEKSRLLSDRFSAERPKGSFSTLEIQRTEQGDSAMYLCASSLTPGAEQFFGPGTRLTVL.

Comment on this clone: Other DNA sequences in the same sample also yield this CDR3. V is TRBV25-1 and J is TRBJ1-4; weak D call: TRBD1 (6 bases). Germline lookup yields CDR1 MGHDK and CDR2 SYGVNS. The CDR3 has 14 residues. Trimming removed 4 bases from V and 7 bases from J, with 13 bases in between. This chain's CDR3 is CASSVGGEGEKLFF. The CDR3 coding sequence is TGTGCCAGCAGTGTGGGGGGCGAGGGTGAAAAACTGTTTTTT.

The chain couples TRBV19 to TRBJ2-2; 8 bases are shared with TRBD2. V dropped 5 bases and J dropped 6; count of bases not matched to a gene: 5. The CDR3 runs 14 residues. Germline lookup yields CDR1 LNHDA and CDR2 SQIVND (reference sequence). CDR3 bases: TGTGCCAGTAGTGTGCGGGGGGCGGCCGGGGAGCTGTTTTTT. Protein sequence: CASSVRGAAGELFF.

V gene TRBV7-2 combines with J gene TRBJ2-5, with 8 nucleotides matching TRBD2. Germline V gives CDR1 SGHTA, CDR2 FQGNSA. V shed 2 bases, J shed 5 bases, and the junction held 7 bases outside the gene matches. The CDR3 totals 15 residues. CDR3 sequence reads: CASSLTGLGSETQYF. CDR3 DNA: TGTGCCAGCAGCTTAACGGGACTAGGGTCCGAGACCCAGTACTTC.

V and J are TRBV7-2 and TRBJ2-1; tentative D call: TRBD1 (6 bases). Trimming shortened V by 7 bases and J by 6 bases, and 16 bases separated the two germline ends. Germline V gives CDR1 SGHTA, CDR2 FQGNSA. The CDR3 totals 14 residues. CDR3 amino acids: CASKTGSRSNEQFF. In nucleotides, the CDR3 is TGTGCCAGCAAAACAGGGTCACGTAGCAATGAGCAGTTCTTC.

The chain joins TRBV7-3 to TRBJ1-3; D is ambiguous. Trimming left V 2 bases short and J 0 bases short, with 17 bases between. Germline V gives CDR1 SGHTA, CDR2 FQGTGA. This CDR3 has 18 amino acids. The CDR3 reads CASSLGSGRRGSGNTIYF. CDR3 sequence (DNA): TGTGCCAGCAGCTTAGGGTCAGGTCGCCGGGGCTCTGGAAACACCATATATTTT.

This clone has a single count. Other DNA sequences from this sample encode an identical CDR3 as well. This chain links TRBV9 with TRBJ2-1, with D possibly matching TRBD1 (6 bases). The germline gives CDR1 SGDLS, CDR2 YYNGEE. The CDR3 length is 16 residues. Trimming removed 0 bases at V and 4 bases at J, with 14 bases between. CDR3 loop: CASSVEGQGIYNEQFF. The DNA of the CDR3 is TGTGCCAGCAGCGTAGAAGGGCAGGGGATATACAATGAGCAGTTCTTC.

V gene TRBV7-6 combines with J gene TRBJ2-2; tentatively, D is TRBD1 or TRBD2 (5 bases each). CDR1 and CDR2 (germline): SGHVS, FNYEAQ. Trimming removed 2 bases at V and 5 bases at J, with 6 bases between. CDR3 length: 13 residues. The chain's CDR3 is CASSLWGTGELFF. CDR3 DNA sequence: TGTGCCAGCAGCTTATGGGGGACCGGGGAGCTGTTTTTT.

The chain joins TRBV28 to TRBJ1-6; D gene unclear. This CDR3 region has 15 residues. Germline CDR1 MDHEN, CDR2 SYDVKM. Trimming took 5 bases from V and 7 from J, leaving 15 bases between them. The CDR3 DNA reads as TGTGCCAGCAGTCCTGGTGGCAGGAAAAATTCACCCCTCCACTTT. This translates into CASSPGGRKNSPLHF.